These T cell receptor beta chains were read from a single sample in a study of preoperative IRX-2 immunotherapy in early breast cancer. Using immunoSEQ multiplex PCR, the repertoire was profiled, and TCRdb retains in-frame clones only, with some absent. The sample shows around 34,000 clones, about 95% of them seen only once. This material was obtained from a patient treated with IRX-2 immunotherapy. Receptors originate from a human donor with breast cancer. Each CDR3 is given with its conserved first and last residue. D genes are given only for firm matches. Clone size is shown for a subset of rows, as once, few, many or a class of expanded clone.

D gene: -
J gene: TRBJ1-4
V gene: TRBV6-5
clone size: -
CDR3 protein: CASSKPGLNNEKLFF
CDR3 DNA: TGTGCCAGCAGTAAACCCGGACTGAATAATGAAAAACTGTTTTTT

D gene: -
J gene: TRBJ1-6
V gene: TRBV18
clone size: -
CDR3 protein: CASSPALKNSPLHF
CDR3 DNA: TGTGCCAGCTCACCGGCGCTAAAGAATTCACCCCTCCACTTT

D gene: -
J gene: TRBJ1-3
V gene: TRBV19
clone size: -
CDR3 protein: CASSINRLSSGNTIYF
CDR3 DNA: TGTGCCAGTAGTATTAACAGGTTAAGCTCTGGAAACACCATATATTTT

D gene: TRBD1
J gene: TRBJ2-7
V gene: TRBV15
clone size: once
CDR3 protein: CATSRERQGPYEQYF
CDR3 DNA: TGTGCCACCAGCAGAGAGAGACAGGGGCCGTACGAGCAGTACTTC

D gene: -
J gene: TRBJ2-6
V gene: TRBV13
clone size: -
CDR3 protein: CASSLALRRGLGGANVLTF
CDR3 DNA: TGTGCCAGCAGCTTAGCCCTCAGGCGGGGGCTAGGTGGGGCCAACGTCCTGACTTTC

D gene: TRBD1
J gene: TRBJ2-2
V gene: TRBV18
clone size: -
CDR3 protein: CASSAFGTGANTGELFF
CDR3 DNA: TGTGCCAGCTCAGCCTTCGGGACAGGGGCGAACACCGGGGAGCTGTTTTTT

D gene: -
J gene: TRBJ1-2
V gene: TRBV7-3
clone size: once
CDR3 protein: CASSLGQPGLIGYTF
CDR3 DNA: TGTGCCAGCAGTTTAGGACAGCCTGGGTTGATTGGCTACACCTTC

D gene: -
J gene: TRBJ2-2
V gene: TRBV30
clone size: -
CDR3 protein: CAWSMGGNTGELFF
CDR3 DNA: TGTGCCTGGAGTATGGGGGGGAACACCGGGGAGCTGTTTTTT

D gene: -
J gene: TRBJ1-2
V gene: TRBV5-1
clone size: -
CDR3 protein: CASSLASAATNYGYTF
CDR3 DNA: TGCGCCAGCAGCTTGGCCAGTGCGGCCACTAACTATGGCTACACCTTC

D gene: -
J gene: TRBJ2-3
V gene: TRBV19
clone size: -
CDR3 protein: CASRSHRASDTQYF
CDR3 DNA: TGTGCCAGTAGATCCCACAGGGCTTCAGATACGCAGTATTTT

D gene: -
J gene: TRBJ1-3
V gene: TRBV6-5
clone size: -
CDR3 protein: CASSSVGNTIYF
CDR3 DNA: TGTGCCAGCAGTTCCGTCGGAAACACCATATATTTT

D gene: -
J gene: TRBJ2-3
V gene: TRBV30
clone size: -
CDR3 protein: CAWSFGQHGGTQYF
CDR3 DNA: TGTGCCTGGAGTTTCGGTCAACACGGGGGTACGCAGTATTTT

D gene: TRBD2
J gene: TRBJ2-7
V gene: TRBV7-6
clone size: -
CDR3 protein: CASSLAASGLRYF
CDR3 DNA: TGTGCCAGCAGCTTAGCGGCTAGCGGGTTAAGGTACTTC

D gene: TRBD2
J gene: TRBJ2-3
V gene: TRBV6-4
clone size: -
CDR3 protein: CASAPSGGPITDTQYF
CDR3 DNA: TGTGCCAGCGCCCCTAGCGGGGGGCCGATCACAGATACGCAGTATTTT

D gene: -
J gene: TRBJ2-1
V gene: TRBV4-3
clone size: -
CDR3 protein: CASSQERSPYNEQFF
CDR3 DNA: TGCGCCAGCAGCCAAGAGCGGAGTCCCTACAATGAGCAGTTCTTC

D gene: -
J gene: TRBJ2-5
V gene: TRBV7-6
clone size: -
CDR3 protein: CASSPPGTQYF
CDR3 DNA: TGTGCCAGCAGCCCCCCGGGGACCCAGTACTTC

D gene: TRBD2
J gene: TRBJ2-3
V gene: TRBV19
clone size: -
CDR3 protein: CASSIPGGPGVTQYF
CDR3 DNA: TGTGCCAGTAGTATTCCGGGGGGGCCGGGCGTTACGCAGTATTTT

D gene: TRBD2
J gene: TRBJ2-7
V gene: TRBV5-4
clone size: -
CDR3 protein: CASSFLLAGVMVGNEQYF
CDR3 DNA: TGTGCCAGCAGCTTCTTACTAGCGGGAGTAATGGTGGGAAACGAGCAGTACTTC

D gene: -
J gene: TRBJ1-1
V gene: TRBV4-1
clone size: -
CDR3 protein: CASSQEGRNTEAFF
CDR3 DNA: TGCGCCAGCAGCCAAGAAGGCAGGAACACTGAAGCTTTCTTT

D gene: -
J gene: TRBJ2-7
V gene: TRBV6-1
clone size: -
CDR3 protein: CASTLNGLYEQYF
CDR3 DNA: TGTGCCAGCACGTTAAACGGACTCTACGAGCAGTACTTC

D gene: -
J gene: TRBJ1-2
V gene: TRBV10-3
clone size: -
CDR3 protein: CAISVKGTNYGYTF
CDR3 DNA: TGTGCCATCAGTGTAAAGGGGACGAACTATGGCTACACCTTC

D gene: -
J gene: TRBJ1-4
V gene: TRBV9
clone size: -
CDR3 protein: CASGPGSNEKLFF
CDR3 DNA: TGTGCCAGTGGGCCGGGTTCTAATGAAAAACTGTTTTTT

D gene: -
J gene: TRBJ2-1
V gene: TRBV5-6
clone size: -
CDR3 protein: CASSLTDNEQFF
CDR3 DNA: TGTGCCAGCAGCTTGACAGACAATGAGCAGTTCTTC

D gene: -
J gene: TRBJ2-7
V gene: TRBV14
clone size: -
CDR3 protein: CASSPLPGREAYEQYF
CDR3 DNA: TGTGCCAGCAGCCCCCTCCCGGGACGGGAAGCCTACGAGCAGTACTTC

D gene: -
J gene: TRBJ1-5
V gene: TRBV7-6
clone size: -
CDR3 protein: CASSLYPNQPQHF
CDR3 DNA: TGTGCCAGCAGCCTGTATCCGAATCAGCCCCAGCATTTT

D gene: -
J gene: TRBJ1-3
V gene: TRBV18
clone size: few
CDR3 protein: CASSLGDGNTIYF
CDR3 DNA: TGTGCCAGCTCACTCGGCGATGGAAACACCATATATTTT

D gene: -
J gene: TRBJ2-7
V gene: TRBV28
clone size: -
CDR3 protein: CASSPIAKHYEQYF
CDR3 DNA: TGTGCCAGCAGTCCCATAGCGAAACACTACGAGCAGTACTTC

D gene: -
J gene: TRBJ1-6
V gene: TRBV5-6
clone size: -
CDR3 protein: CASRRNPDGSNSPLHF
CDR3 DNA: TGTGCCAGCAGGCGTAACCCGGACGGATCAAATTCACCCCTCCACTTT

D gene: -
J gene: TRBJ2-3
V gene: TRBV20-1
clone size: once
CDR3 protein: CSVDGTDTQYF
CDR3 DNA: TGCAGTGTTGACGGCACAGATACGCAGTATTTT

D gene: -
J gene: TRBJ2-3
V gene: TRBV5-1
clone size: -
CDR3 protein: CASSFLGLLTDTQYF
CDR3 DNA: TGCGCCAGCAGCTTTTTGGGTCTCCTGACAGATACGCAGTATTTT

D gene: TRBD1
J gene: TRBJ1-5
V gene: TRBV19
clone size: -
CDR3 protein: CASIGGQGSGNQPQHF
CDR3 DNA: TGTGCCAGTATCGGGGGACAGGGTAGTGGCAATCAGCCCCAGCATTTT

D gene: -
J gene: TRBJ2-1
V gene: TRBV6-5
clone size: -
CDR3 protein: CATVRWGHVNEQFF
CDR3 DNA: TGTGCCACCGTCCGATGGGGGCATGTAAATGAGCAGTTCTTC

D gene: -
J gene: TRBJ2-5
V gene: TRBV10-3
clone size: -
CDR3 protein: CAISDQETQYF
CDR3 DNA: TGTGCCATCAGTGACCAAGAGACCCAGTACTTC